A single sample gave rise to the 16 T cell receptor beta chains below, sequenced in a study of blood T cell repertoires in COVID-19. Profiling relied on immunoSEQ multiplex PCR, and the TCRdb table lists in-frame clones only, not all of them. The sample carries tens of thousands of clones, around 90% recorded once. Input material: peripheral blood. The receptors derive from a human donor with active COVID-19. The donor label of this sample is uncertain.

This chain links TRBV5-1 with TRBJ2-2; 8 nucleotides line up with TRBD1. The J segment lost 2 bases and the V segment lost 1 base, leaving 13 bases of the junction unmatched. This CDR3 region has 19 residues. The germline gives CDR1 SGHRS, CDR2 YFSETQ. The DNA for the CDR3 is TGCGCCAGCAGCTTGAAGACAGGGGCGAGTTGGATAAACACCGGGGAGCTGTTTTTT. It is translated as CASSLKTGASWINTGELFF. Combining the CDR3 with reference TRBV5-1 and TRBJ2-2 gives the whole variable domain KAGVTQTPRYLIKTRGQQVTLSCSPISGHRSVSWYQQTPGQGLQFLFEYFSETQRNKGNFPGRFSGRQFSNSRSEMNVSTLELGDSALYLCASSLKTGASWINTGELFFGEGSRLTVL.

This chain connects TRBV3-1 (or the pseudogene TRBV3-2) to TRBJ2-1; D possibly corresponds to TRBD2 (5 bases). The V and J ends lost 0 bases and 7 bases respectively, with 16 bases between them. Germline V CDR1 and CDR2: LGHDT, YNNKEL (reference sequence). The CDR3 has 16 residues. The DNA for the CDR3 is TGTGCCAGCAGCCAAGAGAAGAATCCTCGGGATAATGAGCAGTTCTTC. Its translation is CASSQEKNPRDNEQFF.

On this clone itself: Other DNA sequences in this sample translate to the same CDR3. V is TRBV6-1 and J is TRBJ1-5; tentatively, D is TRBD1 (5 bases). Germline lookup yields CDR1 MNHNS and CDR2 SASEGT. V was shortened by 3 bases and J by 2 bases, with 8 bases between the two germline ends. There are 14 residues in the CDR3. The CDR3 here is CASSDLTGNQPQHF. CDR3 coding DNA: TGTGCCAGCAGTGACCTGACAGGCAATCAGCCCCAGCATTTT.

This clone was observed a few times. V is TRBV5-6 and J is TRBJ2-7; D is possibly TRBD2 (5 bases). Trimming left V 3 bases short and J 5 bases short, with 9 bases between. This CDR3 region has 12 residues. Germline V gene sequence: CDR1 SGHDT, CDR2 YYEEEE. The CDR3 sequence: CASSWTEDEQYF. As DNA, the CDR3 is TGTGCCAGCAGCTGGACGGAGGACGAGCAGTACTTC.

The chain has TRBV29-1 and TRBJ2-2; 7 bases fit TRBD1. In germline, CDR1 is SQVTM, CDR2 ANQGSEA. CDR3 size: 16 residues. V dropped 1 base and J dropped 6; count of bases not matched to a gene: 11. CDR3 sequence: CSVEAGTASGSGELFF. The CDR3 DNA follows: TGCAGCGTTGAAGCCGGGACAGCCTCAGGTTCCGGGGAGCTGTTTTTT.

V and J are TRBV28 and TRBJ1-2, with 7 bases lining up with TRBD1. V was pared by 5 bases and J by 0 bases, with 6 bases of the junction left unmatched. The germline V gene encodes CDR1 MDHEN and CDR2 SYDVKM. This CDR3 comprises 15 residues. The CDR3 DNA is TGTGCCAGCAGTCCGATCGGGACAGCTAACTATGGCTACACCTTC. Residues: CASSPIGTANYGYTF.

This sequence joins TRBV24-1 and TRBJ2-7; D is perhaps TRBD1 (6 bases). V lost 8 bases, J lost 5 bases, and 18 bases lay in between. From germline, CDR1 is KGHDR and CDR2 SFDVKD. The CDR3 totals 14 residues. CDR3 sequence reads: CATNCRQDKDEQYF. The CDR3 DNA reads TGTGCCACCAACTGCCGACAGGACAAGGACGAGCAGTACTTC.

The V call is TRBV14, the J call TRBJ2-6; no definite D call. Germline V gene sequence: CDR1 SGHDN, CDR2 FVKESK. V lost 3 bases to trimming and J lost 1 base, with 7 bases between them. The CDR3 length is 15 residues. Here the CDR3 reads CASSQVRSGANVLTF. As DNA, the CDR3 is TGTGCCAGCAGCCAGGTGCGGTCTGGGGCCAACGTCCTGACTTTC.

The rearrangement joins TRBV20-1 to TRBJ1-2; unclear D gene. This CDR3 spans 11 amino acids. In germline, CDR1 is DFQATT, CDR2 SNEGSKA (reference sequence). Trimming left V 1 base short and J 5 bases short, with 5 bases between. The DNA for the CDR3 is TGCAGTGCTAGAGTAAAATATGGCTACACCTTC. Translated: CSARVKYGYTF.

This clone was counted between two and nine times. V gene TRBV4-2 combines with J gene TRBJ2-7; D remains ambiguous. V lost 0 bases and J 7 bases, leaving 10 bases between the germline ends. There are 13 residues in the CDR3. CDR1 is LGHNA and CDR2 is YNFKEQ in the germline V gene. CDR3 amino acids: CASSQDAPSEQYF. In DNA, the CDR3 is TGTGCCAGCAGCCAAGATGCCCCGAGTGAGCAGTACTTC.

The chain employs TRBV19 and TRBJ2-3, with 9 bases matching TRBD2. Unmatched junction bases numbered 6, after V lost 6 bases and J lost 2 bases. This CDR3 region has 15 residues. Germline-derived CDR1 and CDR2 are LNHDA and SQIVND (reference sequence). The CDR3 protein is CASRTTSGNTDTQYF. As DNA, the CDR3 is TGTGCCAGTAGGACGACTAGCGGAAACACAGATACGCAGTATTTT.

CDR3 in DNA: TGTGCCAGCAGCCAGCAGGACAGGGGGTTTAACGGGGGCTACACCTTC. This codes for CASSQQDRGFNGGYTF. This chain links TRBV3-1 (or the pseudogene TRBV3-2) with TRBJ1-2, with TRBD1 matching over 10 bases. CDR1 is LGHDT and CDR2 is YNNKEL in the germline V gene (reference sequence). V lost 3 bases, J lost 8 bases, and 12 bases stayed unmatched. This CDR3 is built from 16 residues.

The chain uses TRBV7-3 and TRBJ2-2, with no clear D. The V gene's germline CDR1 is SGHTA and CDR2 FQGTGA. The V gene lost 5 bases and the J gene lost 4 bases, with 11 bases spanning the gap. The CDR3 sequence is 14 residues long. The CDR3 loop reads CASSPSLVTGELFF. CDR3 DNA: TGTGCCAGCAGCCCTTCCCTTGTCACCGGGGAGCTGTTTTTT.

The chain employs TRBV7-3 and TRBJ2-7; TRBD1 might be the D (5 bases). CDR1 and CDR2 from the germline V gene are SGHTA and FQGTGA. This CDR3 is built from 15 residues. Trimming left V 2 bases short and J 0 bases short, with 11 bases between. CDR3: CASSLWGGPSYEQYF. The CDR3 DNA is TGTGCCAGCAGCTTATGGGGCGGACCCTCCTACGAGCAGTACTTC. The entire variable domain, with the rest obtained from reference TRBV7-3 and TRBJ2-7, is as follows: GAGVSQTPSNKVTEKGKYVELRCDPISGHTALYWYRQSLGQGPEFLIYFQGTGAADDSGLPNDRFFAVRPEGSVSTLKIQRTERGDSAVYLCASSLWGGPSYEQYFGPGTRLTVT.

V and J are TRBV15 and TRBJ2-2; TRBD2 agrees at 11 bases. Per the germline V gene, CDR1 is LNHNV and CDR2 is YYDKDF (reference sequence). This CDR3 is 14 amino acids long. V shed 2 bases, J shed 9 bases, and the junction held 2 bases outside the gene matches. The CDR3 bases are TGTGCCACCAGCAGACAGACTAGCGGGAGGGAGCTGTTTTTT. Its protein product is CATSRQTSGRELFF.

The chain is built from TRBV7-9 and TRBJ2-7; D call uncertain. Trimming pared 4 bases from V and 12 bases from J, leaving 10 bases between. The germline V gene encodes CDR1 SEHNR and CDR2 FQNEAQ (reference sequence). This CDR3 contains 10 residues. The CDR3 DNA reads as TGTGCCAGCAGCTCCAGGCCCGGGTACTTC. It translates to CASSSRPGYF. The entire variable domain, with the rest obtained from reference TRBV7-9 and TRBJ2-7, is as follows: DTGVSQNPRHKITKRGQNVTFRCDPISEHNRLYWYRQTLGQGPEFLTYFQNEAQLEKSRLLSDRFSAERPKGSFSTLEIQRTEQGDSAMYLCASSSRPGYFGPGTRLTVT.